This T cell receptor (beta chain) derives from a study of immune cell composition in non-small cell lung cancer. Study findings and constraints: Tumour TCR-beta clonality was not significantly tied to smoking pack-years. Overall clonality, unlike maximal tumour-associated clone frequency, did not predict TIL reactivity. Squamous lung tumours showed higher top 10 clone scores and clonality than adenocarcinomas.

Genomic DNA came from frozen unsorted single-cell suspensions. Remarks on this clone: Its target is not known.

The CDR3 loop spans 14 amino acids. Germline lookup yields CDR1 MDHEN and CDR2 SYDVKM. V was clipped by 7 bases and J by 9 bases, with 16 bases between them. Data came from immunoSEQ multiplex PCR; TCRdb stores just in-frame clones and leaves some out. The sample records over 4,000 clones, 76% being singletons. This clonotype was sampled from a human donor with non-small cell lung cancer. This chain joins TRBV28 and TRBJ1-6; a weak D match, TRBD1 (6 bases). The sequencing input was lung tumor tissue. CDR3 coding DNA: TGTGCCAGCACCCCGGGGGGGCGATCTTCACCCCTCCACTTT. Its translation is CASTPGGRSSPLHF.